The T cell receptor (beta chain) described here comes from a study of control samples from healthy donors and cancer patients. With 5 bases clipped from V and 3 bases from J, the junction kept 7 bases outside the gene matches. CDR3 size: 16 residues. Germline V lookup: CDR1 MNHEY, CDR2 SVGEGT. The assay was immunoSEQ multiplex PCR, and TCRdb's table has in-frame clones only and misses some. This sample has fewer than 90,000 clones, with around 90% found just once. This clonotype originated in a woman in her fifties or sixties with head and neck cancer. Sequencing was done on a sample of PBMCs. This chain uses TRBV6-2 or TRBV6-3 with TRBJ2-1; 10 bases match TRBD1. The CDR3 loop reads CASSLSGTGVYNEQFF. The CDR3 DNA follows: TGTGCCAGCAGTCTATCCGGGACAGGGGTCTACAATGAGCAGTTCTTC.